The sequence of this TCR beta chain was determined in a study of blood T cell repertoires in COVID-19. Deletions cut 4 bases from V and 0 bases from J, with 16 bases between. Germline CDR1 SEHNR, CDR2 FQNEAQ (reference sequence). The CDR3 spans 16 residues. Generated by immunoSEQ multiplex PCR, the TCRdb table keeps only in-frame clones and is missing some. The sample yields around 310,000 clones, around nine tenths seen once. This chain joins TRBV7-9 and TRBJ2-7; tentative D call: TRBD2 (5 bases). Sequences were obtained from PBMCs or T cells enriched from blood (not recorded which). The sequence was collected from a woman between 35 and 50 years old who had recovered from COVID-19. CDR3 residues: CASSYRGGPGSYEQYF. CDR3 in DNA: TGTGCCAGCAGCTATAGAGGAGGCCCCGGCTCCTACGAGCAGTACTTC. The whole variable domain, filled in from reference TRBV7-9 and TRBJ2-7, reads DTGVSQNPRHKITKRGQNVTFRCDPISEHNRLYWYRQTLGQGPEFLTYFQNEAQLEKSRLLSDRFSAERPKGSFSTLEIQRTEQGDSAMYLCASSYRGGPGSYEQYFGPGTRLTVT.